The source of this T cell receptor beta chain is a study of blood T cells in healthy people across ages (dated by TCRdb to between 2014 and 2017). About the full investigation: In model experiments, roughly one uniquely barcoded TCR beta cDNA molecule per two T cells was captured by template switching. To track age-related changes in TCR beta repertoire diversity, the study relied on deep sequencing normalized with unique cDNA molecular identifiers. The study analyzed two additional independent replicas of 1 million unique cDNA reads from the same blood draw for two donors, one aged 18 to 30 and one aged 80 or older. Four age groups were formed from the donors: young (average approximately 15 years), middle-aged (more than 35), aged (about 62) and long-lived (around 82). General study outcomes and caveats: Since profiling was done on bulk unsorted PBMCs, naive and antigen-experienced compartments could not be conclusively compared. Compared with the aged group, the long-lived group had more naive CD4+ T cells, fewer expanded clones and increased TCR diversity, suggesting age selection. As age increased, observed TCR beta diversity per million T cells dropped in a roughly linear way, and a significant reduction was already evident by age roughly 40. Because the CMV infection status of the donors was unknown, age-related changes in expanded clonotypes may potentially have been confounded. Estimates of total diversity from one million sequenced T cells were regarded as lower bounds and underestimates. A strong correlation was found between observed TCR beta diversity and the percentage of naive T cells measured by flow cytometry.

Donors were a few dozen systemically healthy Caucasian individuals from Russia aged 6 to 90 years. Each donor gave 8 to 10 milliliters of peripheral blood, drawn into EDTA-treated Vacutainer tubes. Ficoll-Paque density-gradient centrifugation was used to isolate PBMCs, with at least 6.5 million per sample. Trizol reagent was used to extract total RNA from PBMCs, with at least 6 micrograms per sample. For every donor, an aliquot of PBMCs went through flow cytometry to measure the percentages of naive CD45RAhigh/CD27high T cells. CDR1 and CDR2, per the germline V gene, are MDHEN and SYDVKM. The CDR3 goes from the cysteine to the phenylalanine over 14 residues. Only CDR3 DNA remains: 42 bases, in frame from the first base. A remark on this clonotype: The target of this receptor is not known. No quality values exist for individual bases; no much larger clone is one base distant.

The library was obtained by 5' RACE. The instrument given in TCRdb is Illumina HiSeq 2500. A second PCR of roughly 7 to 12 cycles was performed with a sample-barcoded 5' primer and a J-beta primer mix. Each TCR beta cDNA molecule received a unique molecular identifier from a template-switch 5' adaptor carrying 12 random nucleotides. Each sample yielded at least 3 million CDR3-containing paired-end reads. First-strand cDNA was synthesized from all RNA with the Mint cDNA synthesis kit, primed by a TRBC-specific oligonucleotide. Following uracil-DNA glycosylase treatment, a first 18-cycle PCR with universal primers M1SS and BC2_uni_R was performed on all cDNA. Regarding the original processing steps: For normalization, 1 million high-quality reads were randomly selected from each sample, with every read carrying a distinct molecular identifier. Instead of being binned into consensus sequences, reads that shared molecular identifiers were thrown out. MiTCR, with a Q25 quality threshold and the strictest error-elimination algorithm, was used for CDR3 identification, clonotype clustering and error correction. A nonparametric unseen species model with Euler transformation was used to estimate a lower bound on total TCR beta diversity. TCRdb applied fastp at Q25 and MiXCR to the public reads, then kept only in-frame beta chains. Duplicate CDR3 protein sequences are folded into a single record with the most common DNA and genes. These V and J calls are TCRdb output, not the study's own analysis. The table for this sample lists some 760,000 distinct CDR3 sequences; around 25% of them were counted only once. Clones ranked in the top ten supply 9.4% of the sample.

The same specimen was also included in a second study, on T cells of mothers and their children. The second study's authors report: Nine systemically healthy Caucasian individuals served as donors, namely three mothers together with their six children. cDNA synthesis used all of the extracted RNA, with around 1.5 ug of RNA in each 15 ul reaction. In the second PCR, sample barcodes and 2-4 random nucleotides were introduced via the M1S primer. Over 8.5 million TCR beta CDR3 reads were obtained for each mother, and 3 million to 3.5 million reads were obtained for each child. Thymic selection shapes the output of TCR recombination in a similar way in related and unrelated pairs, and inherited differences have a minor effect. Normalized repertoire overlap in related mother-child pairs was always slightly higher than in unrelated mother-child pairs, but the difference was never significant. No persistent microchimeric T cell clones were detected, at a sensitivity of approximately 100 clones per million clonotypes. The study used deep NGS to compare TCR beta repertoires of mothers and children, seeking features distinguishing related mother-child pairs from unrelated individuals. Mothers averaged roughly 40 +/- 4 years of age and children averaged about 10 +/- 4 years. After adapter ligation was performed with NEBNext reagents, the libraries were sequenced on an Illumina HiSeq 2000 with 100+100 nt paired-end reads. To prevent cross-contamination, the mother and child libraries were prepared a month apart and were sequenced in separate runs. For each donor, somewhere between about 450,000 and 2,000,000 distinct TCR beta clonotypes were identified. Naive TCR beta clonotypes were estimated from low-frequency clonotypes matched to each donor's FACS-determined naive share, without sorting.

This receptor was taken from a boy aged 10-17 years in good health. The chain was built from TRBV28 and TRBJ2-5; the D gene is unclear. The DNA end is more similar to TRBJ2-7, so the J call may be wrong. The specimen sequenced was blood. This receptor has the CDR3 CASSPHTKPYEQYF. The DNA reads as follows: TGTGCCAGCAGTCCCCATACTAAACCCTACGAGCAGTACTTC.